This record looks at one T cell receptor beta chain sequence and its context. Clones were sequenced by immunoSEQ multiplex PCR, and TCRdb holds only the in-frame ones, with some missing. The table lists over 130,000 clones, more than 75% of them singletons. This specimen comes from a study of T cell responses to AZD1222 COVID-19 vaccine. Sample: peripheral blood, taken 28 days after the second AZD1222 dose. This TCR derives from an adult who received the AZD1222 COVID-19 vaccine.

The CDR3: CSVDKTGIGYTF. The CDR3 DNA reads as TGCAGCGTTGATAAGACAGGGATTGGCTACACCTTC. The rearrangement links TRBV29-1 to TRBJ1-2; 7 bases match TRBD1. The J segment lost 7 bases and the V segment lost 3 bases, leaving 5 bases of the junction unmatched. The length of the CDR3 is 12 residues. Per the germline V gene, CDR1 is SQVTM and CDR2 is ANQGSEA.